This T cell receptor (beta chain) was recovered during a study of shared clonotypes between healthy human individuals. The data were produced by immunoSEQ multiplex PCR, yet TCRdb's version contains in-frame clones alone and is incomplete. The sample has around 320,000 clones; around nine tenths are singletons. This TCR was sampled from a young man in good health. The material sequenced was memory CD8+ T cells sorted from blood. Subset indicated: CD45RO+ cells pooled with CCR7-negative TemRA cells.

CDR3 sequence (DNA): TGCAGCGTTGAAGGGGGGGGTTTAAACTATGGCTACACCTTC. It specifies CSVEGGGLNYGYTF. V usage is TRBV29-1 and J usage is TRBJ1-2, with D possibly matching TRBD1 (5 bases). V lost 1 base, J lost 2 bases, and 11 bases lay in between. Germline V lookup: CDR1 SQVTM, CDR2 ANQGSEA. The CDR3 is 14 residues long.